Below are 22 T cell receptor beta chains sequenced from a single sample in a study of PD-1 blockade in classical Hodgkin lymphoma (dated by TCRdb to 2019 to 2021). Receptors were amplified or captured by the immunoSEQ multiplex PCR assay. Imported from immuneACCESS, the table was reduced by TCRdb to in-frame sequences with V and J called. These copies leave out some clones; in studies compared against another copy, an unresolved V gene accounts for under half, and the cause of the remainder is not known. The sample table contains over 90,000 clones; only one count was recorded for 80% to 90% of them. The ten biggest clones cover roughly 10% of the sample. Sample time point, as interpreted from the label and publication: cycle 2 day 1 (C2D1) of nivolumab. Relapse after autologous stem cell transplantation had occurred in all trial patients, and cohorts A, B and C were distinguished by prior brentuximab vedotin exposure.

The sample in question was peripheral blood mononuclear cells (PBMCs), obtained before the second cycle of nivolumab. These receptor sequences come from a human donor with classical Hodgkin lymphoma.

The chain couples TRBV7-3 to TRBJ2-1; 13 bases agree with TRBD2. The CDR3 is made up of 14 amino acids. Germline assignment: CDR1 SGHTA and CDR2 FQGTGA. Unmatched junction bases numbered 2, after V lost 4 bases and J lost 8 bases. As DNA, the CDR3 is TGTGCCAGCAGCTCCGGACTAGCGGGAGATGAGCAGTTCTTC. Protein product: CASSSGLAGDEQFF.

This clone was counted once. The gene calls are TRBV19 and TRBJ2-1; 8 bases agree with TRBD1. CDR1 and CDR2 (germline): LNHDA, SQIVND (reference sequence). The junction had 7 bases not matched to a gene; V was cut back by 9 bases and J by 0 bases. This CDR3 has 15 residues. CDR3 loop: CASAFGTGSYNEQFF. The CDR3, as DNA: TGTGCCAGCGCCTTCGGGACAGGCTCCTACAATGAGCAGTTCTTC.

This clone has just one count. The chain couples TRBV7-8 to TRBJ2-1; the D is unclear. V gave up 3 bases and J gave up 10 bases, with 16 bases separating them. The CDR3 has 14 residues. Looked up from germline, CDR1 is SGHVS and CDR2 is FQNEAQ. The CDR3 reads CASSFGWSGSEQFF. In nucleotides, the CDR3 is TGTGCCAGCAGCTTTGGGTGGTCTGGGTCAGAGCAGTTCTTC.

This rearrangement joins TRBV27 to TRBJ2-2; D is perhaps TRBD2 (6 bases). This CDR3 is 15 amino acids long. CDR1 is MNHEY, CDR2 SMNVEV, per germline (reference sequence). Trimming shortened V by 3 bases and J by 1 base, and 9 bases separated the two germline ends. The CDR3 loop reads CASSFGGGNTGELFF. For the CDR3, the DNA is TGTGCCAGCAGTTTTGGGGGAGGGAACACCGGGGAGCTGTTTTTT.

This sequence joins TRBV5-1 and TRBJ2-7; the D is unclear. This CDR3 is 14 amino acids long. The V gene lost 6 bases and the J gene lost 1 base, with 14 bases spanning the gap. Germline lookup yields CDR1 SGHRS and CDR2 YFSETQ. The CDR3 coding sequence is TGCGCCAGCAAGTCAACCGCTACTTCCTACGAGCAGTACTTC. Translated, it gives CASKSTATSYEQYF.

This chain links TRBV6-5 with TRBJ2-3; D is perhaps TRBD1 (6 bases). The CDR3 loop spans 14 amino acids. With 6 bases removed from V and 1 base from J, the gap between germline ends came to 11 bases. Looked up from germline, CDR1 is MNHEY and CDR2 is SVGAGI. The CDR3 loop is CASSPAGGTDTQYF. CDR3 DNA sequence: TGTGCCAGCAGCCCCGCAGGGGGCACAGATACGCAGTATTTT.

V usage is TRBV6-1 and J usage is TRBJ1-2, with TRBD1 matching over 11 bases. In germline, CDR1 is MNHNS, CDR2 SASEGT. The trim removed 10 bases at V and 4 bases at J, leaving 8 bases unmatched. This CDR3 has 14 residues. The DNA of the CDR3 is TGTGCCACAACGACCGGGACAGGGGGCTATGGCTACACCTTC. Protein: CATTTGTGGYGYTF.

This clone was seen just once. The rearrangement uses TRBV28 and TRBJ2-5; D gene uncertain. The germline CDR1 and CDR2 sequences are MDHEN and SYDVKM. The V gene lost 6 bases and the J gene lost 14 bases, with 16 bases spanning the gap. This CDR3 is built from 11 residues. The CDR3 here is CASSVGFLPYF. The CDR3 nucleotides are TGTGCCAGCAGCGTGGGGTTTCTACCCTACTTC.

The rearrangement links TRBV19 to TRBJ2-7; TRBD2 aligns across 8 bases. The length of the CDR3 is 17 residues. Germline CDR1 is LNHDA and CDR2 is SQIVND (reference sequence). V shed 3 bases and J 0 bases; nucleotides not matched to a gene: 10. CDR3 residues: CASSMGVAGTSSYEQYF. CDR3 DNA sequence: TGTGCCAGTAGTATGGGGGTTGCCGGGACTAGCTCCTACGAGCAGTACTTC. Looking up the rest from reference TRBV19 and TRBJ2-7 gives the full variable domain: DGGITQSPKYLFRKEGQNVTLSCEQNLNHDAMYWYRQDPGQGLRLIYYSQIVNDFQKGDIAEGYSVSREKKESFPLTVTSAQKNPTAFYLCASSMGVAGTSSYEQYFGPGTRLTVT.

This clone was observed once. The J gene is TRBJ2-2, the V gene TRBV10-1; D remains ambiguous. Trimming stripped 6 bases from V and 6 bases from J, with 11 bases between. The CDR3 runs to 13 residues. Germline CDR1 is WNHNN and CDR2 is SYGVQD (reference sequence). DNA of the CDR3: TGCGCCAGCAGCTGGGTAAGGTCCGGGGAGCTGTTTTTT. Encoded protein: CASSWVRSGELFF.

This sequence joins TRBV27 and TRBJ1-6; TRBD1 matches 7 bases. The CDR3 extends over 14 amino acids. Germline lookup yields CDR1 MNHEY and CDR2 SMNVEV (reference sequence). Trimming at V came to 9 bases and at J to 0 bases, leaving 2 bases not matched to a gene. The CDR3 sequence: CASAGGSYNSPLHF. CDR3 nucleotide sequence: TGTGCCAGTGCAGGGGGCTCCTATAATTCACCCCTCCACTTT.

This chain joins TRBV10-3 and TRBJ2-5; D is unresolved. Trimming took 3 bases from V and 9 from J, leaving 11 bases between them. The germline V gene encodes CDR1 ENHRY and CDR2 SYGVKD. This CDR3 is 12 amino acids long. CDR3 region: CAISDAVEAQYF. For the CDR3, the DNA is TGTGCCATCAGTGACGCGGTTGAGGCCCAGTACTTC.

The CDR3, as DNA: TGTGCCAGCAGCTTAGCAGGGGGTTCCTACGAGCAGTACTTC. Amino acid sequence: CASSLAGGSYEQYF. This chain links TRBV11-2 with TRBJ2-7, with 7 bases fitting TRBD1. This CDR3 region has 14 residues. Germline assignment: CDR1 SGHAT and CDR2 FQNNGV. With V trimmed by 1 base and J by 1 base, 1 base remained unmatched.

The chain combines TRBV2 with TRBJ2-6; D ambiguous. CDR1 SNHLY and CDR2 FYNNEI come from the germline V gene. The ends were cut back, 1 base at V and 3 bases at J, with 4 bases in the middle. This CDR3 region has 14 residues. CDR3 DNA sequence: TGTGCCAGCAGTGAAGTACATGGGGCCAACGTCCTGACTTTC. Its protein product is CASSEVHGANVLTF.

The chain employs TRBV6-5 and TRBJ1-6; TRBD1 matches at 7 bases. Germline trimming cut 7 bases from V and 9 bases from J; bases unmatched to any gene: 3. CDR1 MNHEY and CDR2 SVGAGI come from the germline V gene. The CDR3 totals 12 residues. CDR3 loop: CASKGAVSPLHF. CDR3 nucleotides: TGTGCCAGCAAGGGGGCGGTTTCACCCCTCCACTTT.

The genes are TRBV18 and TRBJ1-4; D remains ambiguous. CDR1 and CDR2 (germline): KGHSH, LQKENI. V lost 2 bases and J lost 6, with 10 bases in between. The CDR3 has 14 residues. The CDR3 DNA sequence: TGTGCCAGCTCACCAATCAGCTATGATGAAAAACTGTTTTTT. Its protein product is CASSPISYDEKLFF.

This sequence joins TRBV15 and TRBJ2-5, with 7 bases that match TRBD1. With V trimmed by 3 bases and J by 3 bases, 4 bases remained unmatched. This CDR3 contains 14 residues. The germline V gene has CDR1 LNHNV and CDR2 YYDKDF (reference sequence). The CDR3 loop is CATSRAGGEETQYF. The CDR3 nucleotides read TGTGCCACCAGCAGGGCAGGGGGTGAAGAGACCCAGTACTTC.

This clone was counted once. The chain has TRBV21-1 and TRBJ2-7; no check of the table's D call, TRBD2, against the DNA was made. TRBV21-1 is shown as a pseudogene. This CDR3 contains 14 residues. In nucleotides, the CDR3 is TGTGCCAGCAGCAAATTAAAGCGGGGGCACGAGCAGTACTTC. Protein: CASSKLKRGHEQYF.

The gene calls are TRBV6-1 and TRBJ2-1, with 9 nucleotides matching TRBD2. The V segment lost 7 bases and the J segment 4 bases; nucleotides outside the gene matches: 5. The length of the CDR3 is 14 residues. Germline CDR1 and CDR2: MNHNS and SASEGT. The CDR3 is CASKTSGVYNEQFF. The DNA for the CDR3 is TGTGCCAGCAAGACTAGCGGAGTATACAATGAGCAGTTCTTC.

The rearrangement uses TRBV7-3 and TRBJ1-5, with no clear D. The CDR3 is 11 residues long. Germline assignment: CDR1 SGHTA and CDR2 FQGTGA. The V end was cut by 5 bases, the J end by 9 bases, with 8 bases between. CDR3 sequence (DNA): TGTGCCAGCAGCGCAATGGGGCCCCAGCATTTT. Its protein product is CASSAMGPQHF.

The chain joins TRBV5-5 to TRBJ1-6; D is ambiguous. Trimming left V 1 base short and J 7 bases short, with 9 bases between. CDR3 length equals 14 residues. Germline assignment: CDR1 SGHKS and CDR2 YYEKEE (reference sequence). CDR3 bases: TGTGCCAGCAGCTTGTTCGGGGAGAATTCACCCCTCCACTTT. Its translation is CASSLFGENSPLHF.

The chain joins TRBV7-8 to TRBJ1-5, with a weak D call TRBD1 (5 bases). The germline CDR1 and CDR2 sequences are SGHVS and FQNEAQ. V lost 1 base and J 6 bases, leaving 13 bases between the germline ends. The CDR3 contains 15 residues. CDR3 DNA sequence: TGTGCCAGCAGCTTAGTCGGGGGAGGGCTTCAGCCCCAGCATTTT. Its translation: CASSLVGGGLQPQHF.